This T cell receptor (beta chain) was obtained from a study of T cell changes during pregnancy in multiple sclerosis. Some clones are missing from TCRdb's copy, which holds only in-frame ones; the method was immunoSEQ multiplex PCR. The data show around 10,000 clones, with nearly 85% seen just once and around a sixth held by the top ten. Trimming cost V 8 bases and J 4 bases, with 14 bases left between them. Germline CDR1 MDHEN, CDR2 SYDVKM. CDR3 length equals 13 residues. This chain uses TRBV28 with TRBJ1-1; D might be TRBD1 (5 bases). This TCR was sampled from a female donor in good health, enrolled as a control in a pregnancy study. The specimen was CD8+ T cells from peripheral blood mononuclear cells, collected in the third trimester of pregnancy. CDR3 coding DNA: TGTGCCAGCCGCGTACCGGGGGGCACTGAAGCTTTCTTT. Translating it yields CASRVPGGTEAFF.